Listed here are 12 T cell receptor beta chains from one sample, sequenced in a study of T cells in Graves' hyperthyroidism and ophthalmopathy. The CDR3 regions of TCR beta were amplified from RNA transcripts. TCR CDR3 regions were first amplified by RT-PCR with HTBI primers. TCRdb re-derived calls from the multiplex PCR reads in MiXCR, one entry per CDR3 protein. The sample yields 600,000 to 650,000 distinct CDR3 sequences, 15% to 20% seen once. Sequencing was done on a sample of blood. The receptors here all came from a young woman with Graves' hyperthyroidism.

This clonotype has more than one count but fewer than ten. The V and J genes are TRBV18 and TRBJ2-7, with a tentative D call TRBD2 (5 bases). Deletions cut 4 bases from V and 3 bases from J, with 10 bases between. The CDR3 sequence is 13 residues long. The germline CDR1 and CDR2 sequences are KGHSH and LQKENI. CDR3 in amino acids: CASSQWEYYEQYF. Here the CDR3 DNA reads TGTGCCAGCTCACAGTGGGAGTACTACGAGCAGTACTTC.

The sample holds many counts of this clonotype. The chain recombines TRBV20-1 with TRBJ2-1, with D perhaps TRBD2 (6 bases). This CDR3 is 12 amino acids long. Deletions cut 3 bases from V and 7 bases from J, with 10 bases between. Germline CDR1 and CDR2: DFQATT and SNEGSKA (reference sequence). In DNA form, the CDR3 reads TGCAGTGCTAGCGGGAGAAGGAATGAGCAGTTCTTC. Translating gives CSASGRRNEQFF.

This clonotype was detected many times. The rearrangement uses TRBV18 and TRBJ1-2; 8 bases are a match to TRBD1. V was pared by 3 bases and J by 2 bases, with 2 bases of the junction left unmatched. Germline V CDR1 and CDR2: KGHSH, LQKENI. CDR3 size: 14 residues. The CDR3 protein is CASSPDRDNYGYTF. In DNA, the CDR3 is TGTGCCAGCTCACCGGACAGGGACAACTATGGCTACACCTTC.

There are many counts of this clonotype. The chain is built from TRBV13 and TRBJ2-3; no definite D call. This CDR3 comprises 14 residues. Germline CDR1 is PRHDT and CDR2 is FYEKMQ (reference sequence). V lost 4 bases and J lost 6, with 14 bases in between. DNA for the CDR3: TGTGCCAGCAGCTCATTGCCGGGTGGGGATACGCAGTATTTT. Translated, it gives CASSSLPGGDTQYF.

The chain has TRBV6-1 and TRBJ2-3; TRBD2 aligns across 8 bases. Germline V gives CDR1 MNHNS, CDR2 SASEGT. This CDR3 spans 14 amino acids. The trim removed 10 bases at V and 2 bases at J, leaving 8 bases unmatched. CDR3: CATRIAGITDTQYF. CDR3 sequence (DNA): TGTGCCACACGGATAGCGGGAATCACAGATACGCAGTATTTT.

This clonotype turned up a few times. This sequence joins TRBV4-1 and TRBJ2-1; the match to TRBD2 covers 11 bases. CDR1 and CDR2 (germline): MGHRA, YSYEKL. V shed 4 bases and J 7 bases; nucleotides not matched to a gene: 3. The CDR3 is made up of 14 amino acids. The CDR3 spells CASSRLAGSNEQFF. The CDR3 DNA follows: TGCGCCAGCAGCCGACTAGCGGGAAGTAATGAGCAGTTCTTC.

Details on this clonotype: A clone one base away is much larger, so this may be a read error. The gene calls are TRBV6-1 and TRBJ2-2, with a tentative D call TRBD1 (6 bases). Germline lookup yields CDR1 MNHNS and CDR2 SASEGT. The CDR3 loop spans 16 amino acids. CDR3 sequence reads: CPSSLRATGNTGELFF. The CDR3 DNA is TGTCCCAGCAGTCTCCGGGCGACAGGGAACACCGGGGAGCTGTTTTTT.

This clonotype occurred many times. V and J are TRBV12-3 or TRBV12-4 and TRBJ1-1; 7 bases are shared with TRBD1. V shed 4 bases and J 1 base; nucleotides not matched to a gene: 6. CDR3 size: 15 residues. In DNA, the CDR3 is TGTGCCAGCAGTTCGGCCGGGACAGAGAACACTGAAGCTTTCTTT. Translating gives CASSSAGTENTEAFF.

J is TRBJ2-1 and V is TRBV7-2, with unresolved D. The germline V gene encodes CDR1 SGHTA and CDR2 FQGNSA. The CDR3 is 14 residues long. The V end lost 1 base, the J end lost 6 bases, and 10 bases lay between the germline ends. CDR3 DNA sequence: TGTGCCAGCAGCTTAGATGTGGGATTCAATGAGCAGTTCTTC. Its translation is CASSLDVGFNEQFF. The variable domain in full, with the rest retrieved from reference TRBV7-2 and TRBJ2-1, is GAGVSQSPSNKVTEKGKDVELRCDPISGHTALYWYRQSLGQGLEFLIYFQGNSAPDKSGLPSDRFSAERTGGSVSTLTIQRTQQEDSAVYLCASSLDVGFNEQFFGPGTRLTVL.

The chain has TRBV19 and TRBJ1-6, with D possibly TRBD1 on 6 matching bases. The CDR3 spans 14 residues. Per the germline V gene, CDR1 is LNHDA and CDR2 is SQIVND (reference sequence). V lost 3 bases, J lost 7 bases, and 10 bases lay in between. CDR3 coding DNA: TGTGCCAGTAGTATGGGGGCGCGGAATTCACCCCTCCACTTT. It specifies CASSMGARNSPLHF.

The rearrangement joins TRBV20-1 to TRBJ1-5; D call uncertain. The germline CDR1 and CDR2 sequences are DFQATT and SNEGSKA (reference sequence). This CDR3 has 17 amino acids. Trimming took off 0 bases at V and 0 bases at J, with 15 bases between the two ends. The CDR3 here is CSARDPHRVSSNQPQHF. In DNA, the CDR3 is TGCAGTGCTAGAGATCCTCATAGAGTAAGTAGCAATCAGCCCCAGCATTTT.

The sample holds many counts of this clonotype. The gene calls are TRBV20-1 and TRBJ2-1; no firm D call. CDR1 and CDR2 from the germline V gene are DFQATT and SNEGSKA (reference sequence). Trimming stripped 3 bases from V and 3 bases from J, with 12 bases between. This CDR3 contains 14 residues. CDR3 nucleotides: TGCAGTGCTAGCGAGCGAGTTCGCTACAATGAGCAGTTCTTC. Translating gives CSASERVRYNEQFF.